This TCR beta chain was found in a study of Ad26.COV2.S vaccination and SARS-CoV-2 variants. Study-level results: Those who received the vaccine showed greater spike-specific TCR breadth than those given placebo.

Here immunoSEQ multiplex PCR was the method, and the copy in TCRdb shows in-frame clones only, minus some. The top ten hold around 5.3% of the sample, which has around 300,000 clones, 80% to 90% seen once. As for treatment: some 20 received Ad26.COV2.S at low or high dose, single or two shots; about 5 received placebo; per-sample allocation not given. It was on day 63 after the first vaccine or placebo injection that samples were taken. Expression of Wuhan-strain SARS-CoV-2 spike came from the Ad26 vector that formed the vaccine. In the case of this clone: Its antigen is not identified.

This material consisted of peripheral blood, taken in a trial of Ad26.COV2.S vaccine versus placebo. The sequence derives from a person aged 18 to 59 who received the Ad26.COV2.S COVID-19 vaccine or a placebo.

The DNA of the CDR3 is TGTGCCAGCAGCCTCAACAATGGCGAGCAGTACTTC. Protein sequence: CASSLNNGEQYF. The chain couples TRBV5-8 to TRBJ2-7, with D unclear. This CDR3 spans 12 amino acids. The germline V gene has CDR1 SGHTS and CDR2 YDEGEE. V was clipped by 4 bases and J by 6 bases, with 11 bases between them.